These T cell receptor beta chains were read from a single sample in a study of shared T cell receptors in the human thymus. Data came from immunoSEQ multiplex PCR; TCRdb stores just in-frame clones and leaves some out. The sample consists of some 720,000 clones, 70% to 90% of them appearing once. The data were also submitted as part of a second study, on human thymus T cells.

Source material: thymocytes. These receptors came from a boy in the first two years of life with a congenital heart defect. CDR3s include the opening cysteine and the closing phenylalanine or tryptophan. A D gene is named only where the DNA matches it firmly. Size is stated for part of the rows, as once, few or many counts, or as a class when the clone is expanded.

J gene: TRBJ2-7
V gene: TRBV5-4
D gene: TRBD2
clone size: .
CDR3 protein: CASSLGREGYEQYF
CDR3 DNA: TGTGCCAGCAGCTTGGGTCGGGAGGGGTACGAGCAGTACTTC

J gene: TRBJ2-3
V gene: TRBV23-1
D gene: .
clone size: .
CDR3 protein: CASSRRTDTQYF
CDR3 DNA: TGCGCCAGCAGTCGTAGAACGGATACGCAGTATTTT

J gene: TRBJ2-1
V gene: TRBV7-6
D gene: .
clone size: .
CDR3 protein: CASTLGSYNEQFF
CDR3 DNA: TGTGCCAGCACCCTCGGGTCCTACAATGAGCAGTTCTTC

J gene: TRBJ2-2
V gene: TRBV30
D gene: TRBD2
clone size: .
CDR3 protein: CAWSEAGVVTGELFF
CDR3 DNA: TGTGCCTGGAGTGAGGCGGGAGTGGTCACCGGGGAGCTGTTTTTT

J gene: TRBJ1-1
V gene: TRBV5-1
D gene: .
clone size: .
CDR3 protein: CASSLGGGLGEAFF
CDR3 DNA: TGCGCCAGCAGCTTGGGGGGGGGTTTGGGGGAAGCTTTCTTT

J gene: TRBJ2-3
V gene: TRBV7-9
D gene: TRBD1
clone size: .
CDR3 protein: CASSSSFEQGGFTDTQYF
CDR3 DNA: TGTGCCAGCAGCTCGTCGTTTGAACAGGGGGGATTCACAGATACGCAGTATTTT

J gene: TRBJ1-1
V gene: TRBV11-3
D gene: TRBD1
clone size: once
CDR3 protein: CASSRDSEAFF
CDR3 DNA: TGTGCCAGCAGCCGGGACAGTGAAGCTTTCTTT

J gene: TRBJ2-5
V gene: TRBV5-6
D gene: TRBD2
clone size: .
CDR3 protein: CASSLISGRVQETQYF
CDR3 DNA: TGTGCCAGCAGCTTGATCAGCGGGAGGGTCCAAGAGACCCAGTACTTC

J gene: TRBJ1-1
V gene: TRBV11-2
D gene: .
clone size: once
CDR3 protein: CASRFLGQNTEAFF
CDR3 DNA: TGTGCCAGCAGGTTTCTTGGGCAAAACACTGAAGCTTTCTTT

J gene: TRBJ1-2
V gene: TRBV29-1
D gene: .
clone size: once
CDR3 protein: CSVVPQGNYGYTF
CDR3 DNA: TGCAGCGTTGTCCCACAGGGTAACTATGGCTACACCTTC

J gene: TRBJ2-3
V gene: TRBV7-6
D gene: TRBD1
clone size: .
CDR3 protein: CASSLAPETGTDTQYF
CDR3 DNA: TGTGCCAGCAGCTTAGCCCCTGAGACAGGGACAGATACGCAGTATTTT

J gene: TRBJ2-7
V gene: TRBV27
D gene: TRBD1
clone size: once
CDR3 protein: CATMGGQGACEQYF
CDR3 DNA: TGTGCCACCATGGGGGGACAGGGTGCGTGTGAGCAGTACTTC

J gene: TRBJ2-7
V gene: TRBV6-5
D gene: .
clone size: .
CDR3 protein: CASSYSQGSYEQYF
CDR3 DNA: TGTGCCAGCAGTTACTCGCAGGGGTCCTACGAGCAGTACTTC

J gene: TRBJ2-7
V gene: TRBV27
D gene: TRBD2
clone size: .
CDR3 protein: CASSDRGGGSYEQYF
CDR3 DNA: TGTGCCAGCAGTGATCGCGGGGGGGGTTCCTACGAGCAGTACTTC

J gene: TRBJ2-5
V gene: TRBV6-5
D gene: .
clone size: .
CDR3 protein: CASSSGPEEGEETQYF
CDR3 DNA: TGTGCCAGCAGTTCCGGGCCGGAGGAGGGAGAAGAGACCCAGTACTTC

J gene: TRBJ1-2
V gene: TRBV10-3
D gene: .
clone size: .
CDR3 protein: CASSIGVHRGYTF
CDR3 DNA: TGTGCCTCCTCGATAGGGGTCCACCGGGGCTACACCTTC

J gene: TRBJ2-1
V gene: TRBV12-5
D gene: TRBD2
clone size: .
CDR3 protein: CASGPEGGPTTNEQFF
CDR3 DNA: TGTGCTAGTGGCCCCGAGGGAGGGCCCACTACCAATGAGCAGTTCTTC

J gene: TRBJ2-1
V gene: TRBV6-6
D gene: TRBD2
clone size: .
CDR3 protein: CASSGGGIEQFF
CDR3 DNA: TGTGCCAGCAGTGGGGGGGGGATTGAGCAGTTCTTC

J gene: TRBJ2-2
V gene: TRBV6-1
D gene: .
clone size: .
CDR3 protein: CASSELGVTLNTGELFF
CDR3 DNA: TGTGCCAGCAGTGAGCTCGGGGTTACACTCAACACCGGGGAGCTGTTTTTT

J gene: TRBJ2-1
V gene: TRBV18
D gene: TRBD2
clone size: .
CDR3 protein: CASSLREAVRNEQFF
CDR3 DNA: TGTGCCAGCTCACTCCGGGAGGCCGTACGAAATGAGCAGTTCTTC

J gene: TRBJ2-4
V gene: TRBV9
D gene: TRBD1
clone size: .
CDR3 protein: CASSVGTALAKNIQYF
CDR3 DNA: TGTGCCAGCAGCGTCGGGACAGCCTTAGCCAAAAACATTCAGTACTTC

J gene: TRBJ2-1
V gene: TRBV10-3
D gene: TRBD2
clone size: .
CDR3 protein: CAISGKREGKPPEPFF
CDR3 DNA: TGTGCCATCAGTGGCAAGCGGGAGGGCAAACCCCCTGAGCCGTTCTTC

J gene: TRBJ2-7
V gene: TRBV6-4
D gene: TRBD2
clone size: .
CDR3 protein: CASTLLAGETYEQYF
CDR3 DNA: TGTGCCAGCACCTTACTAGCGGGAGAGACCTACGAGCAGTACTTC

J gene: TRBJ1-2
V gene: TRBV18
D gene: .
clone size: .
CDR3 protein: CASSPRPHRGYTF
CDR3 DNA: TGTGCCAGCTCACCACGGCCCCACAGGGGCTACACCTTC

J gene: TRBJ2-4
V gene: TRBV19
D gene: TRBD2
clone size: .
CDR3 protein: CASSRTNWGGNIQYF
CDR3 DNA: TGTGCCAGTAGCCGGACAAATTGGGGGGGAAACATTCAGTACTTC

J gene: TRBJ2-5
V gene: TRBV28
D gene: TRBD1
clone size: .
CDR3 protein: CASTSGGAKGETQYF
CDR3 DNA: TGTGCCAGCACCTCAGGGGGCGCGAAGGGAGAGACCCAGTACTTC

J gene: TRBJ2-7
V gene: TRBV27
D gene: TRBD1
clone size: .
CDR3 protein: CASSLRDRGDEQYF
CDR3 DNA: TGTGCCAGCAGTTTAAGGGACAGGGGTGACGAGCAGTACTTC

J gene: TRBJ2-2
V gene: TRBV11-1
D gene: TRBD2
clone size: .
CDR3 protein: CASSLVASGANTGELFF
CDR3 DNA: TGTGCCAGCAGCTTAGTTGCTAGCGGGGCGAACACCGGGGAGCTGTTTTTT

J gene: TRBJ1-2
V gene: TRBV2
D gene: TRBD1
clone size: .
CDR3 protein: CASSPGQSGPGGYTF
CDR3 DNA: TGTGCCAGCAGCCCGGGACAGTCCGGACCTGGGGGCTACACCTTC

J gene: TRBJ2-7
V gene: TRBV27
D gene: .
clone size: .
CDR3 protein: CASSHRDGRGQHEQYF
CDR3 DNA: TGTGCCAGCAGCCACCGGGACGGGAGGGGACAGCACGAGCAGTACTTC

J gene: TRBJ2-1
V gene: TRBV5-5
D gene: .
clone size: .
CDR3 protein: CASSFGGSLDNEQFF
CDR3 DNA: TGTGCCAGCAGCTTTGGAGGGAGTCTTGACAATGAGCAGTTCTTC

J gene: TRBJ2-3
V gene: TRBV4-2
D gene: TRBD1
clone size: .
CDR3 protein: CASSSNSGTGPDTQYF
CDR3 DNA: TGTGCCAGCAGTTCAAACTCCGGGACAGGCCCCGATACGCAGTATTTT

J gene: TRBJ1-4
V gene: TRBV27
D gene: .
clone size: .
CDR3 protein: CASTSGRTNEKLFF
CDR3 DNA: TGTGCCAGCACCTCAGGGAGGACTAATGAAAAACTGTTTTTT

J gene: TRBJ1-4
V gene: TRBV2
D gene: .
clone size: .
CDR3 protein: CATRWEGVREKLFF
CDR3 DNA: TGTGCCACTAGGTGGGAGGGGGTCCGGGAAAAACTGTTTTTT

J gene: TRBJ2-1
V gene: TRBV27
D gene: TRBD2
clone size: few
CDR3 protein: CASRGAGGYNEQFF
CDR3 DNA: TGTGCCTCCCGCGGGGCGGGAGGATACAATGAGCAGTTCTTC

J gene: TRBJ1-5
V gene: TRBV28
D gene: TRBD1
clone size: .
CDR3 protein: CASSSVGDSTFYSNQPQHF
CDR3 DNA: TGTGCCAGCAGTTCCGTAGGGGACAGCACTTTTTATAGCAATCAGCCCCAGCATTTT

J gene: TRBJ2-1
V gene: TRBV30
D gene: .
clone size: .
CDR3 protein: CAWTPGGGDEQFF
CDR3 DNA: TGTGCCTGGACCCCAGGGGGAGGCGATGAGCAGTTCTTC

J gene: TRBJ1-1
V gene: TRBV5-3
D gene: .
clone size: few
CDR3 protein: CASRLMNTEAFF
CDR3 DNA: TGTGCCAGTAGATTAATGAACACTGAAGCTTTCTTT

J gene: TRBJ2-1
V gene: TRBV4-1
D gene: TRBD2
clone size: once
CDR3 protein: CASSPGGTPLTYNEQFF
CDR3 DNA: TGCGCCAGCAGCCCGGGGGGGACCCCCCTCACCTACAATGAGCAGTTCTTC

J gene: TRBJ1-3
V gene: TRBV6-1
D gene: .
clone size: .
CDR3 protein: CASRAGSGNTIYF
CDR3 DNA: TGTGCCAGCAGAGCAGGGTCTGGAAACACCATATATTTT

J gene: TRBJ2-2
V gene: TRBV29-1
D gene: TRBD2
clone size: few
CDR3 protein: CSDRNLGLRDNTGELFF
CDR3 DNA: TGCAGCGACAGAAACCTGGGACTACGAGATAACACCGGGGAGCTGTTTTTT

J gene: TRBJ2-1
V gene: TRBV29-1
D gene: TRBD2
clone size: .
CDR3 protein: CSVEAGGVEQFF
CDR3 DNA: TGCAGCGTTGAAGCCGGGGGGGTTGAGCAGTTCTTC

J gene: TRBJ1-2
V gene: TRBV28
D gene: .
clone size: once
CDR3 protein: CASNGGPNGYTF
CDR3 DNA: TGTGCCAGCAACGGGGGGCCCAATGGCTACACCTTC

J gene: TRBJ2-1
V gene: TRBV6-4
D gene: TRBD2
clone size: .
CDR3 protein: CASSPGRGGNNEQFF
CDR3 DNA: TGTGCCAGCAGTCCCGGGAGGGGGGGGAACAATGAGCAGTTCTTC

J gene: TRBJ2-7
V gene: TRBV28
D gene: .
clone size: .
CDR3 protein: CASSLCPSNNSYEQYF
CDR3 DNA: TGTGCCAGCAGTTTATGCCCCTCCAACAATTCCTACGAGCAGTACTTC

J gene: TRBJ2-7
V gene: TRBV27
D gene: TRBD1
clone size: .
CDR3 protein: CASSPRGTGTIYEQYF
CDR3 DNA: TGTGCCAGCAGCCCACGGGGGACAGGGACTATCTACGAGCAGTACTTC

J gene: TRBJ1-4
V gene: TRBV30
D gene: .
clone size: .
CDR3 protein: CAWTPRGLNEKLFF
CDR3 DNA: TGTGCCTGGACCCCCAGGGGTCTTAATGAAAAACTGTTTTTT

J gene: TRBJ2-1
V gene: TRBV27
D gene: .
clone size: .
CDR3 protein: CASSYTGGGTGGNEQFF
CDR3 DNA: TGTGCCAGCAGTTACACAGGGGGCGGGACGGGAGGGAATGAGCAGTTCTTC